These 8 T cell receptor beta chains share one sample of origin, sequenced in a study of breast tumors, draining lymph nodes, adjacent tissues. Each CDR3 protein gets one entry after TCRdb re-called the multiplex PCR reads with MiXCR. Among 150,000 to 200,000 distinct CDR3 sequences, 33% were seen once, and the ten largest hold approximately 4.3%. Axillary draining lymph nodes of breast cancer patients supplied the node samples. The sample comprised axillary lymph node tissue. The source is a female donor with breast cancer. Some clones in this sample may be carry-over from other donors' samples.

The chain couples TRBV20-1 to TRBJ1-4; D perhaps matches TRBD1 (6 bases). Per the germline V gene, CDR1 is DFQATT and CDR2 is SNEGSKA (reference sequence). Trimming pared 3 bases from V and 8 bases from J, leaving 10 bases between. The CDR3 is 12 amino acids. CDR3 in amino acids: CSASTGIEKLFF. CDR3 coding DNA: TGCAGTGCTAGTACAGGGATCGAAAAACTGTTTTTT.

This clonotype was observed many times. The chain joins TRBV12-3 or TRBV12-4 to TRBJ1-1; 7 nucleotides align to TRBD1. The ends lost 0 bases at V and 5 bases at J; junction bases unmatched: 3. The CDR3 contains 14 residues. Written as DNA, the CDR3 is TGTGCCAGCAGTTTAGCAGGGGGCAGGACTGAAGCTTTCTTT. This gives the protein CASSLAGGRTEAFF.

This chain joins TRBV19 and TRBJ2-3; D possibly matches TRBD1 or TRBD2 (6 bases each). The CDR3 sequence is 17 residues long. CDR1 LNHDA and CDR2 SQIVND come from the germline V gene (reference sequence). The V end was cut by 4 bases, the J end by 6 bases, with 23 bases between. The CDR3 loop is CASSRVGAQEGVDTQYF. In DNA form, the CDR3 reads TGTGCCAGTAGTAGGGTGGGGGCGCAGGAGGGAGTCGATACGCAGTATTTT.

Many counts were recorded for this clonotype. The chain recombines TRBV7-6 with TRBJ1-6; D might be TRBD1 (5 bases). The V and J ends lost 1 base and 8 bases respectively, with 15 bases between them. Germline assignment: CDR1 SGHVS and CDR2 FNYEAQ. The CDR3 is 16 amino acids. Written as DNA, the CDR3 is TGTGCCAGCAGCTTAGAGGCGGGGGGGATCGATTCACCCCTCCACTTT. Its translation is CASSLEAGGIDSPLHF. Full variable domain (remainder filled in from reference TRBV7-6 and TRBJ1-6): GAGVSQSPRYKVTKRGQDVALRCDPISGHVSLYWYRQALGQGPEFLTYFNYEAQQDKSGLPNDRFSAERPEGSISTLTIQRTEQRDSAMYRCASSLEAGGIDSPLHFGNGTRLTVT.

This clonotype turned up a few times. The chain joins TRBV9 to TRBJ2-1; TRBD1 agrees at 9 bases. This CDR3 comprises 15 residues. Trimming removed 2 bases from V and 9 bases from J; junction bases left unmatched: 9. In germline, CDR1 is SGDLS, CDR2 YYNGEE. The CDR3 reads CASSVSGTGLPEQFF. In DNA, the CDR3 is TGTGCCAGCAGCGTTTCCGGGACAGGGTTACCTGAGCAGTTCTTC.

V usage is TRBV6-1 and J usage is TRBJ2-3; D might be TRBD2 (6 bases). Germline-derived CDR1 and CDR2 are MNHNS and SASEGT. This CDR3 is built from 14 residues. Trimming cost V 8 bases and J 4 bases, with 16 bases left between them. The CDR3 loop is CASFGGYRADTQYF. CDR3 sequence (DNA): TGTGCCAGCTTTGGGGGGTATAGGGCAGATACGCAGTATTTT.

This clonotype was detected ten times or more. V usage is TRBV4-2 and J usage is TRBJ2-1; D gene ambiguous. This CDR3 region has 15 residues. V lost 2 bases and J 0 bases, leaving 8 bases between the germline ends. Germline values: CDR1 LGHNA, CDR2 YNFKEQ. CDR3 DNA sequence: TGTGCCAGCAGCCAAAGTCTTAGCTCCTACAATGAGCAGTTCTTC. Its translation: CASSQSLSSYNEQFF.

The chain links TRBV18 to TRBJ1-2; 9 positions match TRBD1. CDR3 length: 14 residues. J gave up 8 bases and V 1 base, and 5 bases lay outside the gene matches. The germline V gene has CDR1 KGHSH and CDR2 LQKENI. The CDR3 coding sequence is TGTGCCAGCTCACCACAGGGACAGGGAGCCGGCTACACCTTC. The encoded protein is CASSPQGQGAGYTF.